Each of the 9 T cell receptor beta chains below was sequenced from the same sample in a study of control samples from healthy donors and cancer patients. Using immunoSEQ multiplex PCR, the repertoire was profiled, and TCRdb retains in-frame clones only, with some absent. The sample contains roughly 100,000 clones, around 89% of which appear only once. The sample taken for sequencing was blood. The origin of the receptors is a man younger than 45 in good health.

V usage is TRBV30 and J usage is TRBJ2-3; 12 nucleotides align to TRBD2. The CDR3 has 14 amino acids. V shed 6 bases, J shed 2 bases, and the junction held 3 bases outside the gene matches. Germline CDR1 GTSNPN, CDR2 SVGIG (reference sequence). CDR3 nucleotides: TGTGCCTGTCGGACTAGCGGGACCACAGATACGCAGTATTTT. It yields the protein CACRTSGTTDTQYF.

The V gene is TRBV7-2, the J gene TRBJ2-1; 10 bases line up with TRBD2. CDR1 and CDR2 (germline): SGHTA, FQGNSA. The CDR3 consists of 15 residues. V gave up 5 bases and J gave up 9 bases; unmatched junction bases: 10. The CDR3, as DNA: TGTGCCAGCAGCCTAAGCGGACTAGCGGCCGGTGAGCAGTTCTTC. Translating it yields CASSLSGLAAGEQFF.

The V call is TRBV9, the J call TRBJ2-5; 8 nucleotides match TRBD1. The germline V gene encodes CDR1 SGDLS and CDR2 YYNGEE. Unmatched junction bases numbered 10, after V lost 0 bases and J lost 6 bases. The CDR3 consists of 16 residues. The CDR3 DNA reads as TGTGCCAGCAGCGTAGAGGGACAGGATGGTCGGAAGACCCAGTACTTC. Its translation is CASSVEGQDGRKTQYF.

This rearrangement joins TRBV5-1 to TRBJ1-1, with a tentative D call TRBD1 (6 bases). The V gene's germline CDR1 is SGHRS and CDR2 YFSETQ. The CDR3 is made up of 14 amino acids. Trimming cost V 4 bases and J 6 bases, with 16 bases left between them. The CDR3 bases are TGCGCCAGCAGCAAGGACAGCGCTACAGCTGAAGCTTTCTTT. Protein product: CASSKDSATAEAFF.

This clone was recorded once. The V and J genes are TRBV19 and TRBJ2-7; 9 bases align to TRBD2. The V gene's germline CDR1 is LNHDA and CDR2 SQIVND (reference sequence). This CDR3 has 16 residues. V shed 4 bases, J shed 3 bases, and the junction held 10 bases outside the gene matches. The CDR3 loop is CASSRQPGLAYYEQYF. CDR3 nucleotide sequence: TGTGCCAGTAGTAGACAACCGGGACTAGCCTACTACGAGCAGTACTTC.

This clone has only one observation. The gene calls are TRBV11-3 and TRBJ2-6; TRBD1 might be the D (6 bases). The CDR3 is made up of 15 amino acids. Germline V gene lookup returns CDR1 SGHNT and CDR2 YENEEA. V was clipped by 4 bases and J by 3 bases, with 10 bases between them. CDR3 coding DNA: TGTGCCAGCAGCTCTACAGGGATTGGGGCCAACGTCCTGACTTTC. Its translation: CASSSTGIGANVLTF.

CDR3 amino acids: CASSPRPNTEAFF. Written as DNA, the CDR3 is TGTGCCAGCTCACCACGCCCAAACACTGAAGCTTTCTTT. The V gene is TRBV18, the J gene TRBJ1-1, with no clear D. Germline-derived CDR1 and CDR2 are KGHSH and LQKENI. Deletions cut 1 base from V and 2 bases from J, with 5 bases between. The CDR3 sequence is 13 residues long.

V is TRBV2 and J is TRBJ1-2, with D uncertain. The germline gives CDR1 SNHLY, CDR2 FYNNEI. The CDR3 extends over 15 amino acids. Trimming stripped 2 bases from V and 2 bases from J, with 12 bases between. The CDR3 here is CASSERGALNYGYTF. The CDR3 DNA sequence: TGTGCCAGCAGTGAACGCGGAGCCTTAAACTATGGCTACACCTTC.

The J gene is TRBJ2-1, the V gene TRBV12-3 or TRBV12-4; D unclear. Between the trimmed V and J ends, which lost 10 bases and 3 bases, there was a span of 13 bases. This CDR3 region has 13 residues. The CDR3 is CAIPPSIYNEQFF. The CDR3 nucleotides read TGTGCCATTCCTCCCAGCATCTACAATGAGCAGTTCTTC.